This TCR beta chain derives from a study of metastatic and nonmetastatic thyroid tumors. Looking at the study overall: Blood and tumor or nodule tissue repertoires from malignant and benign thyroid patients were compared.

Thyroid surgery was performed in patients who had received no treatment beforehand. In the source study's methods: Clinicopathological groups supplied CDR3 differences that were used to build a distant-metastasis classifier for papillary thyroid cancer. TCRdb re-analyzed the PCR reads using MiXCR. Clone size and V and J calls follow TCRdb, not the original study. The data contain 7,500 to 8,000 clones, less than 35% of them singletons. General study results and limits: TCR beta diversity was reportedly significantly higher in malignant thyroid tumors than benign nodules, in blood and tumor.

As to this clone: As yet, its antigen is unknown.

With V trimmed by 7 bases and J by 11 bases, 8 bases remained unmatched. The CDR3 length is 13 residues. Sequencing was done on a sample of tumor tissue. This TCR was recovered from a male donor with papillary thyroid cancer or a benign thyroid nodule (not recorded which). Some clones in this sample may be carry-over from other donors' samples. V and J are TRBV12-3 or TRBV12-4 and TRBJ2-1, with TRBD2 matching over 10 bases. Here the CDR3 DNA reads TGTGCCAGCAAGCCAGTAGCGGGAGGTAAGCAGTTCTTC. Protein product: CASKPVAGGKQFF.